One sample yielded the 14 T cell receptor beta chains listed below, sequenced in a study of vaccination effects on CD4 cells after COVID-19. These receptors lack a known antigen. CD4+ T cells were isolated after less than 13 days of culture. It was two doses of either the BNT162b2 or mRNA-1273 vaccine that participants received. Clones were read by immunoSEQ multiplex PCR, and TCRdb kept only the in-frame ones, dropping some. Found here are under 70,000 clones, 74% of them singletons; the top ten hold 2% to 2.5%. The sample consisted of CD4+ T cells from PBMCs cultured without peptide, taken after COVID-19 vaccination. Source of these receptors: a human donor who received a COVID-19 vaccine.

The CDR3 region has the DNA TGTGCCAGCTCATTTGTGAACACTGAAGCTTTCTTT. Its translation is CASSFVNTEAFF. The chain couples TRBV18 to TRBJ1-1; D is unclear. Germline CDR1 is KGHSH and CDR2 is LQKENI. The CDR3 runs to 12 residues. V was trimmed by 5 bases and J by 0 bases, leaving 4 bases between them.

This chain links TRBV18 with TRBJ1-1; the D gene is possibly TRBD1 (6 bases). This CDR3 is 13 amino acids long. The ends were cut back, 5 bases at V and 5 bases at J, with 12 bases in the middle. The germline gives CDR1 KGHSH, CDR2 LQKENI. This chain's CDR3 is CASSTQGGTEAFF. The DNA for the CDR3 is TGTGCCAGCTCAACACAGGGAGGGACTGAAGCTTTCTTT.

The chain recombines TRBV18 with TRBJ2-1; 7 nucleotides line up with TRBD1. This CDR3 has 15 amino acids. Germline values: CDR1 KGHSH, CDR2 LQKENI. Trimming cost V 5 bases and J 4 bases; bases outside gene matches: 8. The CDR3 sequence is CASSWTGGLYNEQFF. DNA for the CDR3: TGTGCCAGCTCATGGACAGGCGGGTTGTACAATGAGCAGTTCTTC.

The gene calls are TRBV6-5 and TRBJ1-1; TRBD1 matches at 8 bases. The CDR3 totals 16 residues. Trimming removed 3 bases from V and 1 base from J; junction bases left unmatched: 7. The V gene's germline CDR1 is MNHEY and CDR2 SVGAGI. CDR3 DNA sequence: TGTGCCAGCAGTTATCGACAGGGGCTTGGGAACACTGAAGCTTTCTTT. Encoded protein: CASSYRQGLGNTEAFF.

This clone was observed a single time. This chain connects TRBV7-3 to TRBJ2-5; D may be TRBD2 (5 bases). V lost 2 bases to trimming and J lost 4 bases, with 8 bases between them. Germline CDR1 and CDR2: SGHTA and FQGTGA. The CDR3 has 13 amino acids. The DNA for the CDR3 is TGTGCCAGCAGCTTACGCGGGTTAGAGACCCAGTACTTC. It translates to CASSLRGLETQYF.

In this sample, this clone turned up a few times. The J gene is TRBJ2-2, the V gene TRBV7-3; D uncertain. Trimming stripped 6 bases from V and 0 bases from J, with 8 bases between. The CDR3 loop spans 14 amino acids. Germline lookup yields CDR1 SGHTA and CDR2 FQGTGA. This CDR3 reads CASRPTANTGELFF. The CDR3 region has the DNA TGTGCCAGCAGGCCCACAGCGAACACCGGGGAGCTGTTTTTT.

This chain links TRBV11-2 with TRBJ2-4; TRBD2 agrees at 10 bases. CDR1 is SGHAT and CDR2 is FQNNGV in the germline V gene. This CDR3 comprises 17 residues. Unmatched junction bases numbered 10, after V lost 8 bases and J lost 0 bases. CDR3: CASLRLAGVLAKNIQYF. CDR3 in DNA: TGTGCCAGCCTGAGACTAGCGGGCGTCCTAGCCAAAAACATTCAGTACTTC.

The chain employs TRBV6-6 and TRBJ2-5; TRBD1 matches 10 bases. Germline values: CDR1 MNHNY, CDR2 SVGAGI (reference sequence). This CDR3 comprises 15 residues. The trim removed 6 bases at V and 4 bases at J, leaving 8 bases unmatched. The CDR3 sequence is CASSRQGAQGETQYF. The CDR3 DNA reads as TGTGCCAGCAGCCGACAGGGGGCGCAGGGAGAGACCCAGTACTTC.

In this sample, this clone turned up once. V usage is TRBV7-2 and J usage is TRBJ2-5, with D unclear. The V end was cut by 1 base, the J end by 4 bases, with 7 bases between. Germline loops: CDR1 SGHTA, CDR2 FQGNSA. The CDR3 loop spans 13 amino acids. The CDR3 region has the DNA TGTGCCAGCAGCTTAGGACTGGGAGAGACCCAGTACTTC. It is translated as CASSLGLGETQYF.

The chain employs TRBV10-2 and TRBJ2-5, with 8 bases matching TRBD1. This CDR3 is built from 14 residues. Unmatched junction bases numbered 12, after V lost 10 bases and J lost 5 bases. The germline CDR1 and CDR2 sequences are WSHSY and SAAADI. The CDR3 nucleotides read TGCGCCACCGGCGGTCCAGGGGGCCGGGAGACCCAGTACTTC. Amino acid sequence: CATGGPGGRETQYF.

The gene calls are TRBV7-2 and TRBJ1-5; TRBD1 matches at 7 bases. This CDR3 is 14 amino acids long. The germline CDR1 and CDR2 sequences are SGHTA and FQGNSA. V shed 2 bases and J 6 bases; nucleotides not matched to a gene: 4. As DNA, the CDR3 is TGTGCCAGCAGCTTAAGGGACAGTCTTCAGCCCCAGCATTTT. It is translated as CASSLRDSLQPQHF. The full variable domain, completed using reference TRBV7-2 and TRBJ1-5, is GAGVSQSPSNKVTEKGKDVELRCDPISGHTALYWYRQSLGQGLEFLIYFQGNSAPDKSGLPSDRFSAERTGGSVSTLTIQRTQQEDSAVYLCASSLRDSLQPQHFGDGTRLSIL.

The genes are TRBV5-6 and TRBJ1-2; D is unresolved. This CDR3 is 14 amino acids long. Trimming left V 4 bases short and J 3 bases short, with 13 bases between. Germline V gives CDR1 SGHDT, CDR2 YYEEEE. CDR3 coding DNA: TGTGCCAGCAGCGGGGTCGGATCGGACTATGGCTACACCTTC. Protein: CASSGVGSDYGYTF.

The rearrangement links TRBV7-2 to TRBJ1-2, with 12 positions matching TRBD1. V was clipped by 5 bases and J by 5 bases; unmatched bases: 6. This CDR3 spans 15 amino acids. Germline CDR1 is SGHTA and CDR2 is FQGNSA. The DNA for the CDR3 is TGTGCCAGCAGCGCAGGGACAGGGGGCATATATGGCTACACCTTC. Its translation: CASSAGTGGIYGYTF.

The chain couples TRBV5-1 to TRBJ1-2; 8 nucleotides agree with TRBD1. Trimming at V came to 0 bases and at J to 5 bases, leaving 3 bases not matched to a gene. This CDR3 is 14 amino acids long. Germline assignment: CDR1 SGHRS and CDR2 YFSETQ. DNA of the CDR3: TGCGCCAGCAGCTTGGCGGGACAGGATTATGGCTACACCTTC. Its protein is CASSLAGQDYGYTF.